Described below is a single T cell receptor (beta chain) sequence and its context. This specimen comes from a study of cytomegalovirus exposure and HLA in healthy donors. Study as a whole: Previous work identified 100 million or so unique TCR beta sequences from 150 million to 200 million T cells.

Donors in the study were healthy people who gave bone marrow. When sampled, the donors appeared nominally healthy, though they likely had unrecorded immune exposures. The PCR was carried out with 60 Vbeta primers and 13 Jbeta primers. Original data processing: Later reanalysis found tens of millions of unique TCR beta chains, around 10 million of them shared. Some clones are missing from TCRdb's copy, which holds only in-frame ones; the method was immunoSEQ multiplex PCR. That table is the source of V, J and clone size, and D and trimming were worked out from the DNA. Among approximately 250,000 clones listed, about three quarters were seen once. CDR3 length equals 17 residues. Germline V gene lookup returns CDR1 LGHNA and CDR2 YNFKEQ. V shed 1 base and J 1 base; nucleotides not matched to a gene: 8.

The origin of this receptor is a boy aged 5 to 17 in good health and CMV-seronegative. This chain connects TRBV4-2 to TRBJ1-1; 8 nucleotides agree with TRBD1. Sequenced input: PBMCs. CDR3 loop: CASSQAKTGGANTEAFF. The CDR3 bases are TGTGCCAGCAGCCAAGCGAAAACAGGGGGAGCGAACACTGAAGCTTTCTTT.